This T cell receptor beta chain was identified in a study of molecular identifiers for immune sequencing clone quantification. Per germline, CDR1 SGHVS and CDR2 FNYEAQ. This CDR3 has 15 amino acids. Trimming took 4 bases from V and 3 from J, leaving 15 bases between them. TCRdb redid the calling of the PCR reads with MiXCR, one entry per CDR3 protein. This table holds more than 450,000 distinct CDR3 sequences, 20% to 25% found once. This clonotype showed up many times. The chain uses TRBV7-6 and TRBJ1-1; a weak D match, TRBD1 (6 bases). Sample: naive CD8+ T cells from blood, with Jurkat cell RNA spiked in. The subset here: FACS-sorted CD8+CD4-CCR7+CD45RA+ naive T cells. The sequence derives from a human donor in good health. Some libraries in this study had Jurkat cell RNA spiked in. The CDR3 spells CASSSSGHRDTEAFF. As DNA, the CDR3 is TGTGCCAGCAGCTCGAGCGGACACAGGGACACTGAAGCTTTCTTT.